This T cell receptor (beta chain) was sequenced during a study of PD-1 blockade in classical Hodgkin lymphoma. Study context: Patients were treated with nivolumab at 3 mg/kg, and this was given intravenously every 2 weeks. Study-wide results and caveats: It was reported that newly diagnosed patients had less baseline TCR diversity than healthy donors.

Generated by immunoSEQ multiplex PCR, the TCRdb table keeps only in-frame clones and is missing some. This sample has roughly 140,000 clones, with 78% found just once. V gave up 3 bases and J gave up 3 bases, with 17 bases separating them. Per the germline V gene, CDR1 is SQVTM and CDR2 is ANQGSEA. The CDR3 runs 15 residues. This clone was counted between two and nine times. Its antigen is unidentified. No patient escaped relapse after autologous stem cell transplantation, and brentuximab vedotin exposure varied. Best responses were complete response, partial response or progressive disease. The chain is built from TRBV29-1 and TRBJ1-1; possible D gene TRBD1, 6 bases. Here the sequenced sample was peripheral blood mononuclear cells (PBMCs), taken before the second cycle of nivolumab. This TCR derives from a human donor with classical Hodgkin lymphoma. The CDR3 DNA follows: TGCAGCGTTGAGGGCCTACAGGGATGGGACACTGAAGCTTTCTTT. Translating gives CSVEGLQGWDTEAFF.